This entry features one TCR beta chain sequence. The antigen is undetermined. Repertoires were generated with immunoSEQ multiplex PCR, while TCRdb's copy carries only in-frame clones and drops some. In the table there are about 78,000 clones, over 75% of which are singletons. This specimen belongs to a study of T cell responses to AZD1222 COVID-19 vaccine. Study results and limitations: Repertoires were sampled only after the peak T cell response. Spike-specific TCR repertoires showed rising breadth and depth after two AZD1222 doses.

The origin of this receptor is an adult in good health. The source was peripheral blood, collected on day 0 of MenACWY control vaccination.

Here the CDR3 reads CASSVEVHPYNEQFF. Written as DNA, the CDR3 is TGTGCCAGCAGCGTAGAGGTTCACCCCTACAATGAGCAGTTCTTC. The chain links TRBV9 to TRBJ2-1; D not certain. V lost 0 bases and J lost 2, with 9 bases in between. The CDR3 is 15 residues long. CDR1 and CDR2 (germline): SGDLS, YYNGEE.